A selection of T cell receptor beta chains follows, all from one sample in a study of neoadjuvant anti-PD-1 for oral cavity cancer. Sequencing used immunoSEQ multiplex PCR; TCRdb keeps in-frame clones, though not all of them. The sample shows several thousand clones, 70% of them seen only once. The specimen was PBMCs, collected after nivolumab (anti-PD-1) treatment. The receptors come from a person between 40 and 79 years old with oral cavity squamous cell carcinoma. The CDR3 runs from the conserved cysteine through the conserved F or W. The D gene is left open where the match is weak. Clone size is given for some rows only: seen once, a few or many times, or a class if the clone is expanded.

CASSQEVVGSPLHF	NA	TRBJ1-6	NA	TRBV14
CASSPVDGTEAFF	few	TRBJ1-1	NA	TRBV5-4
CASSPREASTGGCHF	once	TRBJ1-6	TRBD1	TRBV14
CAISLQGEQPQHF	once	TRBJ1-5	TRBD1	TRBV10-3
CASSSPSGTGYNNEQFF	once	TRBJ2-1	TRBD1	TRBV7-3
CASSPHGGSTDTQYF	NA	TRBJ2-3	TRBD2	TRBV9
CASSSHGTGVNQPQHF	NA	TRBJ1-5	NA	TRBV21-1
CASSSGQGGQFF	NA	TRBJ2-1	NA	TRBV6-6
CASSSLNEKLFF	few	TRBJ1-4	NA	TRBV19
CASSLGDISNQPQHF	few	TRBJ1-5	NA	TRBV7-2
CASSEQGPTTLYSNQPQHF	NA	TRBJ1-5	NA	TRBV2
CASSLAQGGGNEQFF	NA	TRBJ2-1	NA	TRBV5-1
CASSGGAGWHEQYF	NA	TRBJ2-7	NA	TRBV6-1
CASSLAGGEETQYF	NA	TRBJ2-5	TRBD2	TRBV5-6
CASSSGPRPNEQFF	few	TRBJ2-1	NA	TRBV5-8
CASSLSPPGNTEAFF	NA	TRBJ1-1	NA	TRBV5-1